This T cell receptor beta chain originates from a study of cytomegalovirus exposure and HLA in healthy donors (TCRdb year 2017). About the study as a whole: An earlier analysis of some 620 of the donors reported approximately 300 Gb of sequence data and 117 million unique TCR beta sequences obtained from some 200 million T cells. A later genetic analysis used genome-wide SNP genotypes for about 60% of the roughly 700 donors, treating that subset as a discovery cohort. To decide whether each TCR beta V gene segment behaved as functional or pseudogenic, an earlier analysis of approximately 620 of the donors relied on high-throughput TCR beta sequencing. HLA typing covered class I and class II loci at four-digit resolution. The number of typed donors differed by locus: about 620-640 for A, B, C, DRB1 and DQB1; roughly 510 for DQA1; over 600 for DPA1; and around 490 for DPB1. In a later analysis, previously published TCR beta repertoires from more than 500 donors were re-analyzed and high-resolution HLA genotyping was added so that TCR occurrence patterns could be studied. Every discovery cohort repertoire had been produced on one sequencing platform. Using immunosequencing, the study profiled T cell repertoires from 666 subjects and related those repertoires to cytomegalovirus serostatus. Of the roughly 400 genotyped donors, approximately 83% fell in the genetic ancestry cluster associated with self-reported Caucasian donors. To predict cytomegalovirus infection status, the study combined high-throughput TCR immunosequencing, statistical association of individual TCRs with disease status, and machine learning. Among almost 400 genotyped donors of the cohort, an average of about 240,000 unique TCR beta nucleotide sequences were sequenced per donor, about a sixth of them non-productive. Roughly 5 DR-DQ haplotypes were handled as single units for association and clustering because linkage in the cohort was strong. In the later analysis, no new phenotypic data were used to find candidate immune exposures; instead, reliance was placed on TCR beta sequences and their occurrence across donors. The study was designed to test whether signatures of past pathogen exposure could be identified by cataloging public T cell receptors. An early release covering more than 500 HLA-typed donors comprised approximately 300 gigabases of sequencing data and 85 million to 100 million unique TCR sequences. Along with the approximately 650-subject first cohort, a separate validation cohort of 120 different subjects was used. Donor age, sex, ethnicity and CMV serostatus were compiled alongside the repertoire data. Broad study findings and their caveats: When HLA alleles, especially DR and DQ, strongly co-occurred, TCR associations were difficult to assign to individual alleles. Over 15 rarely observed V segments, including chromosome 9 orphons, were excluded from the earlier analysis of a few hundred of the donors because counts were too low. It was suggested by the authors that the approach could potentially be generalized to other disease states and immunological phenotypes. This cohort had only TCR beta chains sequenced, and the lack of alpha or paired-chain data limited which features could be detected. Some IMGT-functional V segments, including TRBV6-2 and TRBV6-3, could not be distinguished by the 87-base-pair reads and were therefore excluded. According to a later analysis, parvovirus B19, influenza, CMV and Epstein-Barr virus appeared linked to several top co-occurrence clusters. Because HLA typing was unavailable for some donors at each locus, only the typed subset was used in association tests. Sequencing depth was assumed to be roughly uniform across donors in the presence/absence analyses, though that assumption may not hold. Most CMV-associated TCR beta chains appeared to be HLA-restricted in a later analysis, and the HLA associations seemed to be driven largely by CMV exposure. In a later genetic analysis, fewer N-insertions in productive TCRs were reported among donors in an Asian-associated ancestry cluster than the roughly 700-donor mean. The sequencing pipeline was judged likely to have produced a cluster of highly shared sequence variants as a technical artifact. A further reported finding was that TCR beta sequences accurately predicted the HLA-A and HLA-B alleles for most subjects in the first cohort. Cytomegalovirus status was reported to be diagnosed by the classifier with high specificity and sensitivity in both the original and validation cohorts. Correlated functional status among segregating V segments might be attributable to linkage disequilibrium, but an unknown experimental factor could not be ruled out. In a later analysis, HLA-associated TCR beta chains were found to be more clonally expanded and to have lower generation probabilities than equally common non-associated chains. Across donors, most TCR sequences were observed very rarely, whereas some public TCRs were present in many individuals. CMV serostatus was the only immune exposure information available for the cohort. In a later analysis, 16,951 TCR beta sequences were associated with specific HLA alleles at a false discovery rate of 0.05. In a later analysis, TCR association rates were found to vary across HLA loci, with the most associated TCRs seen for DRB1 alleles and the fewest for HLA-C alleles. In an earlier analysis of over 550 of the donors, most TCR beta V segments were observed in productive rearrangements about 87% or about 30% of the time, broadly matching IMGT annotations. An association between a missense DCLRE1C variant and V-gene and J-gene trimming of TCR beta chains was found in a later genetic analysis and replicated in an independent cohort. A total of 164 TCR beta chains were listed by the study as associated with cytomegalovirus. Three of the identified cytomegalovirus-associated TCR beta chains were confirmed in vitro to be specific for cytomegalovirus antigens.

The cohort comprised 666 healthy bone marrow donors. All cohort members were sampled while nominally healthy, although unrecorded immune exposures were likely present. The donor was CMV seronegative and belonged to the group of several hundred seronegative cohort members. Every donor gave a peripheral blood sample, and the peripheral blood mononuclear cells from that sample were used for TCR beta sequencing. Genomic DNA was extracted from the blood cell samples with the Qiagen DNeasy Blood Extraction Kit. Measured from the cysteine to the phenylalanine, the CDR3 is 13 residues long. Just the 39-base CDR3 DNA is kept, in frame starting at base 1. The germline V gene encodes CDR1 GTSNPN and CDR2 SVGIG (reference sequence). The germline ends are 11 bases apart after V is trimmed by 3 bases and J by 4 bases. Libraries were prepared through the immunoSEQ multiplex PCR assay. For the multiplex PCR, a mixture combining 60 forward primers for TCR Vbeta segments and 13 reverse primers for TCR Jbeta segments was used. The CDR3 region of rearranged TCR beta genes was amplified from genomic DNA by a multiplex PCR assay. On the Illumina HiSeq System, the amplified TCR beta libraries were sequenced as 87-base-pair reads. Under the source paper's analysis protocol: In a later analysis, some 80 million unique TCR beta chains were counted across the 666 repertoires, and roughly 10 million of these chains were shared by at least two donors. To remove PCR and sequencing errors, raw reads were error-corrected and collapsed into unique sequences using a nearest-neighbor algorithm that merged closely related sequences. V, D and J gene segments were assigned by aligning CDR3 sequences to IMGT reference sequences. For a sequence to be retained, a match of at least six nucleotides to both a V gene segment and a J gene segment was required. A rearrangement was called productive if the CDR3 had no stop codons and remained in frame with V and J, and every other rearrangement was called non-productive. Following IMGT convention, CDR3 was defined as the stretch from the second conserved V-encoded cysteine to the conserved J-encoded phenylalanine. The earlier analysis of roughly 590 of the donors excluded sequences that lacked an unambiguous match to a single V gene segment. In an earlier analysis of several hundred of the donors, V segments were called functional above 56.7% productive rearrangements and were called segregating when the between-donor standard deviation exceeded 5%. A statistical classification framework was developed to diagnose cytomegalovirus status using the catalog of TCR beta chain sequences. V and J gene assignment, in a later analysis, came from comparing TCR nucleotide sequences with IMGT/GENE-DB human TR gene sequences. The TCRdist pipeline was used in a later analysis to assign CDR3 sequences and most-parsimonious VDJ recombination scenarios. A later analysis defined each TCR beta chain by its CDR3 amino acid sequence plus V-gene family, and excluded reads lacking a unique V-gene family. To address suspected cross-contamination and a sequencing artifact, a later analysis removed several hundred highly shared, low-generation-probability nucleotide sequences. A later analysis calculated a clonal expansion index for each public chain from normalized within-repertoire ranks of inferred template counts. In a later analysis, generation probabilities were computed with a VDJ recombination model fitted to out-of-frame rearrangements, and the resulting probabilities were checked against IGoR. Hypergeometric tests were used in a later analysis to score TCR-TCR, TCR-HLA and TCR-CMV co-occurrence, with a repertoire-size bias correction applied to the TCR pairs. In a later analysis, false discovery rates were estimated by permuting HLA or CMV assignments 20 times. In a later analysis, co-occurring TCRs were grouped using DBSCAN, with TCRdist sequence similarity added in when clustering inside HLA-allele-positive subsets. Co-occurrence clustering excluded repertoires with fewer than 30,000 or more than 120,000 public chains, plus five with anomalous nucleotide sharing. TCRdb stores this immuneACCESS table with in-frame sequences only. Part of the clones is absent; in the studies checked, under half of the shortfall reflects unresolved V genes, and no reason is known for the rest. V and J calls and clone size follow that table, whereas D and trimming were derived from the DNA. The sample table holds roughly 55,000 clones, of which 65% to 80% were seen once. The ten largest clones take up around 2.4% of the sample.

Notes on this clone: The target of this receptor is not known. Within one base of it there is no much larger clone, and no base qualities were kept.

The rearrangement combines TRBV30 with TRBJ2-3; 6 matching bases give a weak D call of TRBD2. This clonotype originated in a female donor in good health and CMV-seronegative. Sequenced sample: PBMCs. The CDR3 reads CAWRPGVADTQYF. The base sequence is TGTGCCTGGAGGCCGGGGGTAGCAGATACGCAGTATTTT.